This T cell receptor beta chain comes out of a study of human T cells and chemical hapten exposure. Study as a whole: Per-sample TCR yield variation was attributed mainly to small pooled library volume differences. Study results and limitations: DPC sensitization left the count of TCRs above 1 in 1000 unchanged.

The V gene's germline CDR1 is KGHSH and CDR2 LQKENI. The V end lost 2 bases, the J end lost 3 bases, and 16 bases lay between the germline ends. CDR3 size: 16 residues. Noted time point: patch test 1, 2 weeks after DPC sensitization. Treatment defined: therapeutic diphenylcyclopropenone sensitization with weekly scalp DPC. MiXCR, applied by TCRdb to the RACE reads, yields one record per CDR3 protein. Of 340,000 or so distinct CDR3 sequences listed, approximately 6.3% were seen once; the top ten hold around 8.4%. This clonotype was seen many times. Its antigen is not known. The clonotype was recovered from a woman aged 18-29 years with alopecia areata. Some clones in this sample may be carry-over from other donors' samples. J is TRBJ2-5 and V is TRBV18; D is perhaps TRBD1 (6 bases). The sequencing used whole blood, collected in connection with sensitization to the hapten diphenylcyclopropenone (DPC). Written as DNA, the CDR3 is TGTGCCAGCTCACCAGGACAGACTGGGGGCAAAGAGACCCAGTACTTC. Residues: CASSPGQTGGKETQYF.